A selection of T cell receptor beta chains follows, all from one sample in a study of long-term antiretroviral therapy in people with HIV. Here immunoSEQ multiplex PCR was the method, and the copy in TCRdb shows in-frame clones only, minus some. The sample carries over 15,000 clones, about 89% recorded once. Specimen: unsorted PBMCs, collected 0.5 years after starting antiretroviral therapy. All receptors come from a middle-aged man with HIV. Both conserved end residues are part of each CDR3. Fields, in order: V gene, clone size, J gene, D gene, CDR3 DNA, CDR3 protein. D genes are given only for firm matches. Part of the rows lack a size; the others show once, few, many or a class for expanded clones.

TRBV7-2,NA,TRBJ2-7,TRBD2,TGTGCCAGCAGCTTAGGACTAGCGGTAACCTACGAGCAGTACTTC,CASSLGLAVTYEQYF
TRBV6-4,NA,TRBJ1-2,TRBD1,TGTGCCAGCAGCGCCGGCCAGGGGGCATTTGGCTACACCTTC,CASSAGQGAFGYTF
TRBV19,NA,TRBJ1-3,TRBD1,TGTGCCAGTAGTCCCGGGACAGGGTCTGGAAACACCATATATTTT,CASSPGTGSGNTIYF
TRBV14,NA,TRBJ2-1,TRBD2,TGTGCCAGCAGCGCAGTGGGAGGAGCGGGGGGTTACAATGAGCAGTTCTTC,CASSAVGGAGGYNEQFF
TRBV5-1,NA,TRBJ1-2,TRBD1,TGCGCCAGCAGCTTACAGGGGCGGGATGGCTACACCTTC,CASSLQGRDGYTF
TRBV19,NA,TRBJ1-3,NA,TGTGCCAGTATTCCAACCCGGGACTCTGGAAACACCATATATTTT,CASIPTRDSGNTIYF
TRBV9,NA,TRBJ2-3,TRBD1,TGTGCCAGCAGCGTAGAGGGGACAGGGGGGCATACGCAGTATTTT,CASSVEGTGGHTQYF
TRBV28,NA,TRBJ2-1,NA,TGTGCCAGCAGTTTATTTGGTGGGAGAAATGAGCAGTTCTTC,CASSLFGGRNEQFF
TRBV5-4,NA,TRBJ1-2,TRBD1,TGTGCCAGCAGCTCGGGACAGCTCTATGGCTACACCTTC,CASSSGQLYGYTF
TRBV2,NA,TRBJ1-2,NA,TGTGCCAGCAGTGAAGCTCAGGGCTTGTACTATGGCTACACCTTC,CASSEAQGLYYGYTF
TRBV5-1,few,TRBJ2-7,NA,TGCGCCAGCAGCTTGGAGTCTGTGCCGCAGTACTTC,CASSLESVPQYF
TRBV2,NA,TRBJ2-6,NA,TGTGCCAGCTCCCGGGGGAGGTCTGGGGCCAACGTCCTGACTTTC,CASSRGRSGANVLTF
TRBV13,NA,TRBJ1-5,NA,TGTGCCAGCAGCTGGGGACGGTACAATCAGCCCCAGCATTTT,CASSWGRYNQPQHF
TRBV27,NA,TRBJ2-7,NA,TGTGCCAGCACCCTTTTGGGGTCTAACGAGCAGTACTTC,CASTLLGSNEQYF
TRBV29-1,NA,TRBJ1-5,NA,TGCAGCGTCCTTGCGGGGGGCGAGCCCCAGCATTTT,CSVLAGGEPQHF
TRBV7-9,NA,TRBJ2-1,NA,TGTGCCAGCAGCTTAGGGACTTTACGGAACAATCAGCAGTTCTTC,CASSLGTLRNNQQFF
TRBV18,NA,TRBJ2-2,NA,TGTGCCAGCTCACCAGTGCTAATTGCCGGGGAGCTGTTTTTT,CASSPVLIAGELFF
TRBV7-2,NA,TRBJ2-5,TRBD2,TGTGCCAGCAGCGCCACATTTCCGGGACTAGCGGGTGAAGAGACCCAGTACTTC,CASSATFPGLAGEETQYF
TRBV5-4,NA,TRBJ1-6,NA,TGTGCCAGCAGCCGGGACCTGGGAGGATCACCCCTCCACTTT,CASSRDLGGSPLHF
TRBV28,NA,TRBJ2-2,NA,TGTGCCAGCAGTTTAAGGTCGACTGGGGAGCTGTTTTTT,CASSLRSTGELFF
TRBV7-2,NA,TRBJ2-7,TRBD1,TGTGCCAGCAGCTTTACCCCGGGACAGGGCTACGAGCAGTACTTC,CASSFTPGQGYEQYF
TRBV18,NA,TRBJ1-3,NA,TGTGCCAGCTCACCACCGGTCGGAAACACCATATATTTT,CASSPPVGNTIYF
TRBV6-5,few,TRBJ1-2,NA,TGTGCCAGCAGGGCAACAGACCCTCATGGCTACACCTTC,CASRATDPHGYTF
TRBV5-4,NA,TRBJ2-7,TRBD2,TGTGCCAGCAGCCGGACTAGCGGGGGCTACGAGCAGTACTTC,CASSRTSGGYEQYF
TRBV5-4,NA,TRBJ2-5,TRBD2,TGTGCCAGCAGCTCGAAAGGACTAGCGAGAGTGACTTCCTACCAAGAGACCCAGTACTTC,CASSSKGLARVTSYQETQYF
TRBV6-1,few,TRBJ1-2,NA,TGTGCCAGCATTCAGAGGGGCAGCCGAGCCTATGGCTACACCTTC,CASIQRGSRAYGYTF
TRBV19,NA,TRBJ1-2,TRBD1,TGTGCCAGTAGCCCGGGACAGAGCTATGGCTACACCTTC,CASSPGQSYGYTF
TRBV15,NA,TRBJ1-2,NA,TGTGCCACCAGCAGAGATCATACAGGGACCTATGGCTACACCTTC,CATSRDHTGTYGYTF
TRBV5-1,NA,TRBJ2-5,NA,TGCGCCAGCAGCTTGCCCCAAGAGACCCAGTACTTC,CASSLPQETQYF
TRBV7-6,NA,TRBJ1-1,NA,TGTGCCAGCAGCTGGGCGGCCGGGGCTGAAACTGAAGCTTTCTTT,CASSWAAGAETEAFF
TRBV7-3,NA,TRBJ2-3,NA,TGTGCCAGCAGCCTTAGCGGAGCGACGACAGATACGCAGTATTTT,CASSLSGATTDTQYF
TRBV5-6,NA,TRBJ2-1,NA,TGTGCCAGCAGCGAACCAGGGTTAGGGTACAATGAGCAGTTCTTC,CASSEPGLGYNEQFF
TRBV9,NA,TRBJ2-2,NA,TGTGCCAGCAGCGTACAGGGAGGGAACACCGGGGAGCTGTTTTTT,CASSVQGGNTGELFF
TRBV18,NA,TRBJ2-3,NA,TGTGCCAGCTCCCCCCGGGACACCACAGATACGCAGTATTTT,CASSPRDTTDTQYF
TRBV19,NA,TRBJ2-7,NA,TGTGCCAGTAGTATTGGGTTGGGCGAGCAGTACTTC,CASSIGLGEQYF
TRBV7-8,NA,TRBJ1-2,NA,TGTGCCAGCAGCTTAACCGGCCCTACCTCGATAGGCTACACCTTC,CASSLTGPTSIGYTF